This is a list of T cell receptor beta chains from one sample in a study of blood T cell repertoires in COVID-19. This table comes from immunoSEQ multiplex PCR, and its TCRdb copy is limited to in-frame clones, with some not included. The sample records 150,000 to 200,000 clones, just under 85% being singletons. The sequencing input was peripheral blood. The source is a woman of 80 years or more with COVID-19, enrolled during active disease. CDR3s leave out the opening cysteine and the closing phenylalanine or tryptophan.

V: TRBV12-5; length: 14; CDR3: ASGLVPSTVAGELF
V: TRBV5-1; length: 6; CDR3: ASNIAF
V: TRBV2; length: 12; CDR3: ASREPGDNQPQH
V: TRBV6-5; length: 12; CDR3: ASSLRQGGYEQY
V: TRBV9; length: 14; CDR3: ASSVRGASNTGELF
V: TRBV19; length: 14; CDR3: ASSSPPGGSNQPQH
V: TRBV9; length: 13; CDR3: ASSVGGGAENEQF
V: TRBV5-1; length: 12; CDR3: ASSLGDTNQPQH
V: TRBV28; length: 12; CDR3: ASSGQGVLQPQH
V: TRBV18; length: 11; CDR3: ASSLKQGEKLF
V: TRBV9; length: 9; CDR3: ASGLADEQY
V: TRBV2; length: 16; CDR3: ASSEGQGLLAVSYEQY
V: TRBV18; length: 14; CDR3: ASSSAGARAKNIQY
V: TRBV4-2; length: 14; CDR3: ASSPPPGTHTDTQY
V: TRBV19; length: 13; CDR3: ASSIGGSVYNEQF
V: TRBV5-1; length: 16; CDR3: ASSLAPLAGGGEDIQY
V: TRBV21-1; length: 11; CDR3: ASSGGGHDTQY
V: TRBV6-5; length: 13; CDR3: ASSPGQTPVWPQH
V: TRBV5-6; length: 13; CDR3: ASSARQTPRTEAF
V: TRBV9; length: 13; CDR3: ASSEGTGRSGELF
V: TRBV15; length: 11; CDR3: ATSRPQGETQY
V: TRBV6-1; length: 15; CDR3: ASSEEPLQGELYGYT
V: TRBV19; length: 11; CDR3: ASRGQGNQPQH
V: TRBV3-1/TRBV3-2; length: 11; CDR3: ASSPQRAGGQY
V: TRBV7-2; length: 14; CDR3: ASSLGAEIATDTQY
V: TRBV28; length: 11; CDR3: ASRAGPGNTIY
V: TRBV5-1; length: 13; CDR3: ASSFGGTTNTEAF
V: TRBV9; length: 12; CDR3: ASSVSGYGQPQH
V: TRBV19; length: 12; CDR3: ASIRTGMNTEAF
V: TRBV5-1; length: 11; CDR3: ASSPTGSGEQF
V: TRBV6-6; length: 9; CDR3: ASSPGSEQY
V: TRBV29-1; length: 13; CDR3: SVGSRDRVSTEAF
V: TRBV23-1; length: 15; CDR3: ASSRDRLFSYNSPLH
V: TRBV5-4; length: 13; CDR3: ASSPDGSGANVLT
V: TRBV5-1; length: 14; CDR3: ASSPETRTANEKLF
V: TRBV5-1; length: 13; CDR3: ASSPGQGSADTQY
V: TRBV3-1/TRBV3-2; length: 13; CDR3: ASTFGLDSKNIQY
V: TRBV7-3; length: 12; CDR3: ASSLTGGAEKLF
V: TRBV19; length: 13; CDR3: ASSLHPRGLEGYT
V: TRBV19; length: 11; CDR3: ASPGNYTDTQY
V: TRBV9; length: 13; CDR3: ASSVDQGLRNTIY
V: TRBV19; length: 14; CDR3: ASSMVPRLLGPEAF
V: TRBV2; length: 14; CDR3: ASSLGQGPTGDGYT
V: TRBV5-5; length: 12; CDR3: ASSLGGTETEAF
V: TRBV28; length: 10; CDR3: ASSLPQGVQY
V: TRBV5-6; length: 11; CDR3: ASSLGGQGGYT
V: TRBV6-5; length: 11; CDR3: ASIGLAGKAQY
V: TRBV5-4; length: 14; CDR3: ASSNPPGSPPYEQY
V: TRBV7-8; length: 17; CDR3: ASSVTPTSAGDLTGELF
V: TRBV12-3/TRBV12-4; length: 11; CDR3: ASSLAGSYEQY
V: TRBV7-9; length: 12; CDR3: ASSLGRENSPLH
V: TRBV6-2/TRBV6-3; length: 14; CDR3: ASSRPSGGSTDTQY
V: TRBV19; length: 12; CDR3: ASSNGQLNQPQH
V: TRBV29-1; length: 12; CDR3: SVVGGGAGDTQY
V: TRBV18; length: 13; CDR3: ASSPGTASGNTIY
V: TRBV5-1; length: 16; CDR3: ASSLNEAGGPSTDTQY
V: TRBV27; length: 14; CDR3: ASKPDSNSGRETQY